One and the same sample provided the 24 T cell receptor beta chains below, sequenced in a study of blood T cells in healthy people across ages. Through a sample-barcoded 5' primer and a J-beta primer mix, a second PCR was run for roughly 6 to 11 cycles. Each CDR3 protein gets one entry after TCRdb re-called the 5' RACE reads with MiXCR. The sample lists approximately 780,000 distinct CDR3 sequences; roughly 25% were seen once. These data were also filed under a second study, of T cells of mothers and their children.

Sequenced sample: blood. These receptors were collected from a boy aged 5 to 17 in good health.

This clonotype was seen more than once but under ten times. The chain uses TRBV29-1 and TRBJ2-3; 7 positions match TRBD2. Per germline, CDR1 SQVTM and CDR2 ANQGSEA. The CDR3 sequence is 14 residues long. V gave up 2 bases and J gave up 5 bases; unmatched junction bases: 7. The CDR3 DNA reads as TGCAGCGTTGAAAGGCTAGCGGTGGGAGATACGCAGTATTTT. Translation gives CSVERLAVGDTQYF.

In DNA form, the CDR3 reads TGCGCCAGCAGCTTGAATTGGCAGGAGACCCAGTACTTC. It encodes CASSLNWQETQYF. This chain links TRBV5-1 with TRBJ2-5; D is undetermined. Deletions cut 1 base from V and 5 bases from J, with 9 bases between. Germline V gene sequence: CDR1 SGHRS, CDR2 YFSETQ. This CDR3 region has 13 residues.

The sample holds a few counts of this clonotype. J is TRBJ2-2 and V is TRBV6-5; D assignment may be TRBD1 or TRBD2 (6 bases each). Germline CDR1 reads MNHEY; CDR2 reads SVGAGI. The V end was cut by 5 bases, the J end by 7 bases, with 17 bases between. The CDR3 has 15 amino acids. This CDR3 reads CASSPRGGLIGELFF. The DNA of the CDR3 is TGTGCCAGCAGTCCCCGTGGGGGGCTAATCGGGGAGCTGTTTTTT.

This clonotype appeared a few times. The J gene is TRBJ1-1, the V gene TRBV7-2; D remains ambiguous. This CDR3 is 14 amino acids long. In germline, CDR1 is SGHTA, CDR2 FQGNSA. Trimming left V 5 bases short and J 4 bases short, with 14 bases between. CDR3 loop: CASSLARGSTEAFF. The CDR3 DNA follows: TGTGCCAGCAGCCTCGCACGGGGAAGCACTGAAGCTTTCTTT.

This clonotype has more than one count but fewer than ten. The chain links TRBV12-3 or TRBV12-4 to TRBJ2-7; maybe TRBD2 (5 bases). V lost 6 bases and J lost 6, with 12 bases in between. The CDR3 is 12 residues long. DNA for the CDR3: TGTGCCAGCAGGTCCCCGGGGAGCGAGCAGTACTTC. Amino acids: CASRSPGSEQYF.

Only a few counts were recorded for this clonotype. The chain couples TRBV12-3 or TRBV12-4 to TRBJ2-5; 9 bases fit TRBD1. The CDR3 contains 16 residues. With V trimmed by 6 bases and J by 5 bases, 13 bases remained unmatched. CDR3 coding DNA: TGTGCCAGCAGCCGAGCTAAGGGACAGGGTGGTGAGACCCAGTACTTC. Translating it yields CASSRAKGQGGETQYF.

The genes are TRBV3-1 and TRBJ1-5; D remains ambiguous. V was cut by 3 bases and J by 3 bases, with 6 bases left in between. The CDR3 is 13 amino acids. Germline-derived CDR1 and CDR2 are LGHDT and YNNKEL (reference sequence). The CDR3 is CASSHGDNQPQHF. CDR3 in DNA: TGTGCCAGCAGCCACGGGGACAATCAGCCCCAGCATTTT.

The chain combines TRBV14 with TRBJ1-1; no definite D call. Germline CDR1 reads SGHDN; CDR2 reads FVKESK. The V end lost 4 bases, the J end lost 2 bases, and 11 bases lay between the germline ends. The CDR3 extends over 14 amino acids. The CDR3 DNA sequence: TGTGCCAGCAGCCGAGAGATTGTAAACACTGAAGCTTTCTTT. It translates to CASSREIVNTEAFF.

This clonotype was seen a single time. In DNA form, the CDR3 reads TGTGCCAGCAGCTTCCTTGGGGGGGCCAGGAATGAGCAGTTCTTC. Amino acids: CASSFLGGARNEQFF. The chain has TRBV13 and TRBJ2-1, with D possibly matching TRBD2 (7 bases). The germline gives CDR1 PRHDT, CDR2 FYEKMQ (reference sequence). The CDR3 loop spans 15 amino acids. Trimming shortened V by 3 bases and J by 7 bases, and 16 bases separated the two germline ends.

A few counts support this clonotype. The chain is built from TRBV7-6 and TRBJ2-1, with TRBD2 matching over 10 bases. The germline CDR1 and CDR2 sequences are SGHVS and FNYEAQ. V lost 4 bases, J lost 3 bases, and 3 bases stayed unmatched. CDR3 length equals 15 residues. This CDR3 is CASSSRTSGYNEQFF. The CDR3 DNA is TGTGCCAGCAGCTCGAGGACTAGCGGCTACAATGAGCAGTTCTTC.

The chain carries TRBV4-3 and TRBJ2-4; D might be TRBD1 (5 bases). The CDR3 has 16 residues. Per the germline V gene, CDR1 is LGHNA and CDR2 is YSLEER. V was shortened by 1 base and J by 1 base, with 11 bases between the two germline ends. CDR3 amino acids: CASSQGTFGAKNIQYF. The CDR3 DNA reads TGCGCCAGCAGCCAAGGGACATTCGGCGCCAAAAACATTCAGTACTTC.

In its sample, this clonotype was seen a few times. The J gene is TRBJ2-5, the V gene TRBV10-3; unclear D gene. The CDR3 sequence is 13 residues long. V lost 0 bases and J lost 5, with 7 bases in between. Per germline, CDR1 ENHRY and CDR2 SYGVKD. The CDR3: CAISESIPETQYF. In DNA, the CDR3 is TGTGCCATCAGTGAGTCTATCCCTGAGACCCAGTACTTC.

The rearrangement links TRBV5-1 to TRBJ2-6; 9 bases agree with TRBD1. CDR1 is SGHRS, CDR2 YFSETQ, per germline. With V trimmed by 4 bases and J by 1 base, 3 bases remained unmatched. The CDR3 extends over 16 amino acids. CDR3 bases: TGCGCCAGCAGCGGGACAGGGTTGTCTGGGGCCAACGTCCTGACTTTC. It translates to CASSGTGLSGANVLTF. The full variable domain, its missing parts supplied by reference TRBV5-1 and TRBJ2-6, is KAGVTQTPRYLIKTRGQQVTLSCSPISGHRSVSWYQQTPGQGLQFLFEYFSETQRNKGNFPGRFSGRQFSNSRSEMNVSTLELGDSALYLCASSGTGLSGANVLTFGAGSRLTVL.

This clonotype was seen a handful of times. The rearrangement uses TRBV12-3 or TRBV12-4 and TRBJ2-5; the D is unclear. CDR3 size: 13 residues. The germline V and J ends were trimmed by 3 bases and 2 bases, with 7 bases remaining between them. The CDR3 DNA is TGTGCCAGCAGTTTTGTGGTACAAGAGACCCAGTACTTC. This codes for CASSFVVQETQYF.

This clonotype turned up a few times. The chain recombines TRBV7-2 with TRBJ2-2, with D possibly matching TRBD2 (6 bases). Germline values: CDR1 SGHTA, CDR2 FQGNSA. This CDR3 is built from 18 residues. With 1 base removed from V and 7 bases from J, the gap between germline ends came to 22 bases. The CDR3 DNA sequence: TGTGCCAGCAGCTTAGGAGGATGGGTGCTAGCGCCTTTCGGGGAGCTGTTTTTT. It codes for CASSLGGWVLAPFGELFF.

CDR3 in DNA: TGTGCCAGCAGTTACAGGGACCCTAAAGGAGGGGAGACCCAGTACTTC. Encoded protein: CASSYRDPKGGETQYF. The genes are TRBV6-6 and TRBJ2-5, with D possibly matching TRBD2 (6 bases). Germline V gives CDR1 MNHNY, CDR2 SVGAGI (reference sequence). Trimming took off 2 bases at V and 5 bases at J, with 18 bases between the two ends. The CDR3 extends over 16 amino acids.

This clonotype was seen more than once but under ten times. The chain employs TRBV5-1 and TRBJ2-3; D unresolved. The CDR3 runs to 16 residues. With 0 bases removed from V and 1 base from J, the gap between germline ends came to 12 bases. The germline V gene encodes CDR1 SGHRS and CDR2 YFSETQ. The CDR3 coding sequence is TGCGCCAGCAGCTTGGAGTCCAGAAGGGGCACAGATACGCAGTATTTT. Protein: CASSLESRRGTDTQYF.

V gene TRBV13 combines with J gene TRBJ2-1; D remains ambiguous. The germline CDR1 and CDR2 sequences are PRHDT and FYEKMQ (reference sequence). V was pared by 7 bases and J by 9 bases, with 16 bases between. This CDR3 region has 13 residues. The CDR3 DNA sequence: TGTGCCAGCACCTTCGAGATGGCTGTTGAGCAGTTCTTC. Translating gives CASTFEMAVEQFF.

This clonotype was observed a few times. This sequence joins TRBV3-1 and TRBJ2-3, with D possibly matching TRBD1 (5 bases). V shed 1 base and J shed 1 base, with 12 bases lying between them. Germline CDR1 reads LGHDT; CDR2 reads YNNKEL (reference sequence). The CDR3 sequence is 16 residues long. The CDR3 loop reads CASSQVGRGGTDTQYF. The DNA for the CDR3 is TGTGCCAGCAGCCAAGTCGGAAGGGGCGGCACAGATACGCAGTATTTT.

The V call is TRBV24-1, the J call TRBJ2-3; the match to TRBD2 covers 7 bases. There are 15 residues in the CDR3. The trim removed 3 bases at V and 0 bases at J, leaving 2 bases unmatched. Germline V gene sequence: CDR1 KGHDR, CDR2 SFDVKD. DNA for the CDR3: TGTGCCACCAGTGATAGCGGGGCGAGCACAGATACGCAGTATTTT. Amino acids: CATSDSGASTDTQYF.

The V gene is TRBV5-1, the J gene TRBJ2-5; 16 bases fit TRBD2. The end of the DNA is better explained by TRBJ2-1, so the J call may be wrong. CDR3 length equals 17 residues. Per germline, CDR1 SGHRS and CDR2 YFSETQ. In DNA form, the CDR3 reads TGCGCCAGCAGCTTGCTGGGACTAGCGGGGGGGAGGAGTGAGCAGTTCTTC. This translates into CASSLLGLAGGRSEQFF.

V is TRBV12-3 or TRBV12-4 and J is TRBJ1-2, with D possibly matching TRBD1 (5 bases). Deletions cut 4 bases from V and 6 bases from J, with 12 bases between. The CDR3 spans 13 residues. CDR3 DNA: TGTGCCAGCAGTTCCGGGGGGGACGATGGCTACACCTTC. It codes for CASSSGGDDGYTF.

This clonotype was seen more than once but under ten times. The chain couples TRBV7-3 to TRBJ1-1; D not certain. Per the germline V gene, CDR1 is SGHTA and CDR2 is FQGTGA. V gave up 4 bases and J gave up 7 bases, with 10 bases separating them. The CDR3 has 12 amino acids. The CDR3 coding sequence is TGTGCCAGCAGCTCGTCCTGGGTTGAAGCTTTCTTT. Translated: CASSSSWVEAFF.

This sequence joins TRBV12-3 or TRBV12-4 and TRBJ2-2; 7 nucleotides match TRBD1. The CDR3 totals 14 residues. V lost 5 bases to trimming and J lost 6 bases; unmatched junction nucleotides: 6. CDR3 bases: TGTGCCAGCAGTCAACAGGGGTCGGCCGGGGAGCTGTTTTTT. Protein: CASSQQGSAGELFF.